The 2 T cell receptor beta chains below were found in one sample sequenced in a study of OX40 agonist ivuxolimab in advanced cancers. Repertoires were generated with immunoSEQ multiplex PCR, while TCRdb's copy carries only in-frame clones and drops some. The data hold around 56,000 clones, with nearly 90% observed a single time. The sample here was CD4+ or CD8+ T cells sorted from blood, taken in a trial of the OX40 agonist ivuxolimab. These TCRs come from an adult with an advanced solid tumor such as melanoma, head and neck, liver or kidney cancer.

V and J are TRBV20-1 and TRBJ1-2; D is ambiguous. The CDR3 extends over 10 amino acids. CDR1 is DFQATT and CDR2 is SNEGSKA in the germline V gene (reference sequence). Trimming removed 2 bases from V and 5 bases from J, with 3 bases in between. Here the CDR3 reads CSARHYGYTF. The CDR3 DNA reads TGCAGTGCTAGACATTATGGCTACACCTTC.

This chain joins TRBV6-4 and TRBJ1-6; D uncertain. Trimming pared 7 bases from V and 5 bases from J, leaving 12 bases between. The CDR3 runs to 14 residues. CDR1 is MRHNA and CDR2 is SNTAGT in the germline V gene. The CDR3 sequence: CASTNKRNNSPLHF. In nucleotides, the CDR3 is TGTGCCAGCACCAACAAGCGCAATAATTCACCCCTCCACTTT.